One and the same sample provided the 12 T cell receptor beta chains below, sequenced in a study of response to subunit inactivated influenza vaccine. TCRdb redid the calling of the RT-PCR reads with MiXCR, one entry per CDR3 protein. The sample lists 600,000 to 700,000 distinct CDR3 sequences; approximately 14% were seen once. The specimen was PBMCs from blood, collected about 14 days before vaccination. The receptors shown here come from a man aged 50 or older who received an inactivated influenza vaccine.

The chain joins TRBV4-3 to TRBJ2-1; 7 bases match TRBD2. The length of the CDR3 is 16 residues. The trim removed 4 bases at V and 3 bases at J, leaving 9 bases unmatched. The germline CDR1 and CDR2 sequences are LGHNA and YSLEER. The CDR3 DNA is TGCGCCAGCAGCCGCGAACGCGGGAGCATCTACAATGAGCAGTTCTTC. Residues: CASSRERGSIYNEQFF.

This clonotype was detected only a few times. The CDR3 here is CASSFRGTQYF. The CDR3 DNA reads TGTGCCAGCAGCTTCCGGGGGACCCAGTACTTC. The chain carries TRBV7-2 and TRBJ2-5, with a weak D call TRBD2 (5 bases). The CDR3 spans 11 residues. V was cut by 3 bases and J by 7 bases, with 6 bases left in between. Germline V gene lookup returns CDR1 SGHTA and CDR2 FQGNSA. Full variable domain (remainder filled in from reference TRBV7-2 and TRBJ2-5): GAGVSQSPSNKVTEKGKDVELRCDPISGHTALYWYRQSLGQGLEFLIYFQGNSAPDKSGLPSDRFSAERTGGSVSTLTIQRTQQEDSAVYLCASSFRGTQYFGPGTRLLVL.

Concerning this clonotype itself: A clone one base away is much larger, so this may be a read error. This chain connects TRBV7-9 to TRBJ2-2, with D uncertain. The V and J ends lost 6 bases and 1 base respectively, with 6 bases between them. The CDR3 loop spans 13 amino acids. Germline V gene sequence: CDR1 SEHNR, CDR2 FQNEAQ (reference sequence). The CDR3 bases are TGTGCCAGCAGACCTCTGAACACCGGGGAGCTGTTTTTT. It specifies CASRPLNTGELFF.

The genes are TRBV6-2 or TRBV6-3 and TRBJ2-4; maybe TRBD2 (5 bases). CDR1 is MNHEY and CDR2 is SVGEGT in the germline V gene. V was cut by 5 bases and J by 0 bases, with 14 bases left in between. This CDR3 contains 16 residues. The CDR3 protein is CASSPREALAKNIQYF. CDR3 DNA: TGTGCCAGCAGTCCCCGGGAAGCTTTAGCCAAAAACATTCAGTACTTC.

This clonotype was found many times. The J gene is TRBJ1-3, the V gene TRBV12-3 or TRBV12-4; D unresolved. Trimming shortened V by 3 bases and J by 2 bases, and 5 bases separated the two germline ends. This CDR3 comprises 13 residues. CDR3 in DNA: TGTGCCAGCAGTTTCCCAGCTGGAAACACCATATATTTT. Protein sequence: CASSFPAGNTIYF.

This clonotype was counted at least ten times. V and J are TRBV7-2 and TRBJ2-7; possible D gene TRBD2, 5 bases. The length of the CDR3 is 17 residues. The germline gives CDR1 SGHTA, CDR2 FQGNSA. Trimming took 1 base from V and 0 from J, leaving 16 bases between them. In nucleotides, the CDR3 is TGTGCCAGCAGCTTAGGGCTAGCCCATAGGAGCTCCTACGAGCAGTACTTC. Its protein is CASSLGLAHRSSYEQYF. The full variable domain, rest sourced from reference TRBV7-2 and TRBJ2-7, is GAGVSQSPSNKVTEKGKDVELRCDPISGHTALYWYRQSLGQGLEFLIYFQGNSAPDKSGLPSDRFSAERTGGSVSTLTIQRTQQEDSAVYLCASSLGLAHRSSYEQYFGPGTRLTVT.

CDR3: CASSPLSGGAGEQFF. The CDR3 DNA is TGCGCCAGCAGCCCACTTAGCGGGGGGGCAGGAGAGCAGTTCTTC. The chain joins TRBV5-1 to TRBJ2-1; 11 bases are shared with TRBD2. J lost 10 bases, V lost 4 bases, and 10 bases had no gene match. This CDR3 has 15 amino acids. The germline V gene encodes CDR1 SGHRS and CDR2 YFSETQ.

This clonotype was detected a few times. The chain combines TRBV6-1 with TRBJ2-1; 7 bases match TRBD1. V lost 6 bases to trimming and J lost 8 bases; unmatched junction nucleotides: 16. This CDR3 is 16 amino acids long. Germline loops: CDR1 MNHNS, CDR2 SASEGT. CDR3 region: CASRRRGNPTGDEQFF. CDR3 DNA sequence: TGTGCCAGCAGACGCAGGGGGAACCCAACCGGCGATGAGCAGTTCTTC.

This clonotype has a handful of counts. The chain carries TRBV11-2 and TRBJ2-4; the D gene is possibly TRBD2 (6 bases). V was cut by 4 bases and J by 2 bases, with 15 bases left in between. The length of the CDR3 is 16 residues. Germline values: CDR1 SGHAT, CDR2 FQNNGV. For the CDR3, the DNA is TGTGCCAGCAGCTACTTCGCCGGCGGGACCAAAAACATTCAGTACTTC. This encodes CASSYFAGGTKNIQYF.

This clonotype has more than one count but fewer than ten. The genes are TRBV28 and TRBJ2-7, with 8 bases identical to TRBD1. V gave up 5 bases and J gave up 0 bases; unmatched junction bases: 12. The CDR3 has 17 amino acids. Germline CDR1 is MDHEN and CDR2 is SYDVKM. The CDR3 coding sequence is TGTGCCAGCAGTCACTATCCAGACAGGGGATTCTCCTACGAGCAGTACTTC. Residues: CASSHYPDRGFSYEQYF.

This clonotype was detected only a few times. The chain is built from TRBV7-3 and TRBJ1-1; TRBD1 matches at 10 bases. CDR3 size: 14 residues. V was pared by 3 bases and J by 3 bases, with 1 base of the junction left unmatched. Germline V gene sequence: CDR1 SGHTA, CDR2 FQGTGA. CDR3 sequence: CASSFDRGHTEAFF. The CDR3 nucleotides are TGTGCCAGCAGCTTTGACAGGGGGCACACTGAAGCTTTCTTT.

The CDR3 reads CSAPKLAGGYNEQFF. The CDR3 bases are TGCAGTGCTCCTAAACTAGCGGGGGGCTACAATGAGCAGTTCTTC. The V call is TRBV20-1, the J call TRBJ2-1; 12 bases are shared with TRBD2. Germline-derived CDR1 and CDR2 are DFQATT and SNEGSKA (reference sequence). CDR3 length: 15 amino acids. V was pared by 5 bases and J by 3 bases, with 5 bases of the junction left unmatched.